This T cell receptor beta chain was sequenced in a study of vaccination effects on CD4 cells after COVID-19. Only in-frame clones appear in the TCRdb table, and some are missing; sequencing was by immunoSEQ multiplex PCR. Among around 63,000 clones listed, 70% to 85% were seen once. Antigen-specific CD4+ T cells expanded by the ViraFEST assay with viral peptide pools were then sequenced. With roughly nine days of culture completed, CD4+ T cells were isolated. The vaccine recipients had no prior SARS-CoV-2 infection, with negative nucleocapsid antibodies. Comment on this clone: Its antigen remains unidentified.

The sequences come from CD4+ T cells from PBMCs cultured with HCoV-OC43 spike peptides, collected before COVID-19 vaccination. As to subset: HCoV-OC43 spike overlapping peptide pool stimulation. This sequence originates from a human donor who received a COVID-19 vaccine.

DNA for the CDR3: TGTGCCAGCAGTGACGACAGGGACAATCAGCCCCAGCATTTT. Its translation: CASSDDRDNQPQHF. V is TRBV6-1 and J is TRBJ1-5, with 7 bases aligning to TRBD1. With 3 bases clipped from V and 3 bases from J, the junction kept 2 bases outside the gene matches. Germline loops: CDR1 MNHNS, CDR2 SASEGT. The CDR3 spans 14 residues.